The 31 T cell receptor beta chains in this list originate from one sample, sequenced in a study of T cell repertoires in cytomegalovirus infection. TCRdb independently ran MiXCR on the reads; one entry per CDR3 protein. The table shows about 310,000 distinct CDR3 sequences, with 15% to 20% occurring only once. The source material was PBMCs. The receptors stem from a human donor in good health (CMV status not recorded). Some clones in this sample may be carry-over from other donors' samples.

The CDR3 region has the DNA TGTGCCAGCAGCTTATTGATTTGGGGGGCGAGGGAGACCCAGTACTTC. Amino acid sequence: CASSLLIWGARETQYF. The chain recombines TRBV7-8 with TRBJ2-5; either TRBD1 or TRBD2 may fit D (6 bases each). The V gene's germline CDR1 is SGHVS and CDR2 FQNEAQ. The CDR3 totals 16 residues. V was pared by 2 bases and J by 5 bases, with 18 bases between.

This clonotype was detected only a few times. The chain is built from TRBV4-3 and TRBJ1-2, with TRBD1 matching 10 bases. Trimming removed 0 bases from V and 8 bases from J; junction bases left unmatched: 12. Germline assignment: CDR1 LGHNA and CDR2 YSLEER. This CDR3 is built from 17 residues. The CDR3 spells CASSQDPETGGRRGYTF. The CDR3 DNA sequence: TGCGCCAGCAGCCAAGATCCGGAGACAGGGGGCCGACGCGGCTACACCTTC.

This clonotype was observed a handful of times. The CDR3: CASRNRGGRVNEQFF. The CDR3, as DNA: TGTGCCAGCCGAAACCGGGGGGGGCGGGTCAATGAGCAGTTCTTC. The chain employs TRBV6-5 and TRBJ2-1; 8 bases agree with TRBD2. The germline CDR1 and CDR2 sequences are MNHEY and SVGAGI. The CDR3 contains 15 residues. V lost 8 bases, J lost 6 bases, and 12 bases stayed unmatched.

This clonotype occurred many times. CDR3 sequence reads: CASSFRGAPNQPQHF. CDR3 coding DNA: TGTGCCAGCAGCTTCAGGGGAGCTCCGAATCAGCCCCAGCATTTT. V and J are TRBV7-8 and TRBJ1-5; TRBD1 might be the D (6 bases). V gave up 3 bases and J gave up 4 bases, with 13 bases separating them. CDR3 size: 15 residues. Germline V gene lookup returns CDR1 SGHVS and CDR2 FQNEAQ.

The rearrangement uses TRBV5-6 and TRBJ2-5; maybe TRBD1 (6 bases). Germline V gives CDR1 SGHDT, CDR2 YYEEEE. The CDR3 has 14 amino acids. V lost 4 bases, J lost 5 bases, and 15 bases lay in between. This CDR3 reads CASSRRQGLETQYF. In DNA, the CDR3 is TGTGCCAGCAGCCGGCGGCAGGGGCTCGAGACCCAGTACTTC.

This clonotype was recorded many times. This sequence joins TRBV12-3 or TRBV12-4 and TRBJ1-3, with 10 bases matching TRBD1. CDR3 size: 16 residues. J was trimmed by 4 bases and V by 8 bases; bases with no gene match: 11. The chain's CDR3 is CASSKGGTGVGNTIYF. The DNA for the CDR3 is TGTGCCAGCTCCAAAGGGGGGACAGGGGTCGGAAACACCATATATTTT.

This clonotype was counted a few times. The chain uses TRBV20-1 and TRBJ1-5; D is ambiguous. This CDR3 has 14 amino acids. The germline gives CDR1 DFQATT, CDR2 SNEGSKA (reference sequence). V was clipped by 0 bases and J by 7 bases, with 13 bases between them. The CDR3 bases are TGCAGTGCTAGAGAGTCGGTTGGGAACCAGCCCCAGCATTTT. Its protein is CSARESVGNQPQHF.

This clonotype was detected only a few times. The chain recombines TRBV12-3 or TRBV12-4 with TRBJ1-2, with D possibly TRBD1 on 5 matching bases. This CDR3 spans 16 amino acids. V lost 8 bases and J lost 2, with 21 bases in between. The CDR3 region has the DNA TGTGCCAGCGGCAACGTACGGGGCGGCAGAAACTATGGCTACACCTTC. Its translation: CASGNVRGGRNYGYTF.

This clonotype appeared a few times. This chain uses TRBV4-2 with TRBJ1-1; D gene uncertain. Deletions cut 1 base from V and 1 base from J, with 13 bases between. Per the germline V gene, CDR1 is LGHNA and CDR2 is YNFKEQ. The CDR3 loop spans 16 amino acids. Here the CDR3 reads CASSQVRVGRNTEAFF. CDR3 coding DNA: TGTGCCAGCAGCCAAGTTCGGGTAGGGCGGAACACTGAAGCTTTCTTT.

This chain uses TRBV20-1 with TRBJ2-3; 10 bases match TRBD1. Germline CDR1 and CDR2: DFQATT and SNEGSKA (reference sequence). The V segment lost 6 bases and the J segment 3 bases; nucleotides outside the gene matches: 15. The CDR3 runs to 17 residues. The CDR3 here is CSANAGQGTKRTDTQYF. The CDR3 nucleotides are TGCAGTGCCAATGCGGGACAGGGGACTAAAAGAACAGATACGCAGTATTTT.

This clonotype was observed many times. The genes are TRBV27 and TRBJ1-2, with D tentatively TRBD1 (6 bases). The CDR3 consists of 15 residues. Per germline, CDR1 MNHEY and CDR2 SMNVEV (reference sequence). V was pared by 4 bases and J by 6 bases, with 18 bases between. The chain's CDR3 is CASSSRTAPLNGYTF. The CDR3 region has the DNA TGTGCCAGCAGTTCACGGACAGCTCCTTTAAATGGCTACACCTTC.

This chain joins TRBV28 and TRBJ2-7, with D possibly being TRBD2 (5 bases). V lost 4 bases and J lost 6, with 10 bases in between. Germline V gives CDR1 MDHEN, CDR2 SYDVKM. The CDR3 runs to 12 residues. In DNA, the CDR3 is TGTGCCAGCAGTTCCCACGGGGTCGAGCAGTACTTC. As protein: CASSSHGVEQYF.

This chain connects TRBV5-4 to TRBJ1-1; 7 bases are shared with TRBD1. The CDR3 is made up of 14 amino acids. Germline V gene sequence: CDR1 SGHNT, CDR2 YYREEE (reference sequence). J was trimmed by 1 base and V by 0 bases; bases with no gene match: 0. CDR3 in amino acids: CASSLEGANTEAFF. CDR3 coding DNA: TGTGCCAGCAGCTTGGAGGGGGCGAACACTGAAGCTTTCTTT.

V gene TRBV27 combines with J gene TRBJ2-7; 8 bases match TRBD1. The CDR3 covers 17 residues. Germline V CDR1 and CDR2: MNHEY, SMNVEV (reference sequence). Trimming cost V 0 bases and J 7 bases; bases outside gene matches: 14. The CDR3 here is CASSLSPGGSKRGEQYF. For the CDR3, the DNA is TGTGCCAGCAGTTTATCACCAGGGGGCTCAAAGAGGGGGGAGCAGTACTTC.

This clonotype was observed many times. The chain joins TRBV5-4 to TRBJ2-2, with 7 nucleotides matching TRBD2. The V segment lost 4 bases and the J segment 0 bases; nucleotides outside the gene matches: 3. CDR1 and CDR2 (germline): SGHNT, YYREEE (reference sequence). This CDR3 contains 15 residues. CDR3 nucleotides: TGTGCCAGCAGCGGGCTAGCGGCGAACACCGGGGAGCTGTTTTTT. Encoded protein: CASSGLAANTGELFF.

This clonotype was recorded at least ten times. This chain connects TRBV12-3 or TRBV12-4 to TRBJ1-3, with D unclear. The CDR3 is 14 residues long. Trimming removed 3 bases at V and 1 base at J, with 7 bases between. The CDR3 spells CASSFSGSGNTIYF. CDR3 in DNA: TGTGCCAGCAGTTTCTCGGGTTCTGGAAACACCATATATTTT.

Many counts were recorded for this clonotype. The V call is TRBV7-2, the J call TRBJ2-3; no clear D gene. Trimming pared 5 bases from V and 3 bases from J, leaving 15 bases between. The CDR3 has 15 amino acids. Germline CDR1 SGHTA, CDR2 FQGNSA. CDR3 in amino acids: CASSPYGELTDTQYF. The CDR3 DNA reads as TGTGCCAGCAGCCCCTACGGAGAACTTACAGATACGCAGTATTTT. Combining the CDR3 with reference TRBV7-2 and TRBJ2-3 gives the whole variable domain GAGVSQSPSNKVTEKGKDVELRCDPISGHTALYWYRQSLGQGLEFLIYFQGNSAPDKSGLPSDRFSAERTGGSVSTLTIQRTQQEDSAVYLCASSPYGELTDTQYFGPGTRLTVL.

In its sample, this clonotype was seen a few times. The chain combines TRBV7-9 with TRBJ2-4; D perhaps matches TRBD1 (6 bases). The V gene lost 4 bases and the J gene lost 12 bases, with 25 bases spanning the gap. The CDR3 sequence is 16 residues long. Germline CDR1 SEHNR, CDR2 FQNEAQ (reference sequence). CDR3 sequence: CASSSRSGTPFGTQYF. The CDR3 coding sequence is TGTGCCAGCAGCTCTAGATCCGGGACACCTTTCGGGACTCAGTACTTC.

Many counts were recorded for this clonotype. The J gene is TRBJ1-2, the V gene TRBV7-2; D unresolved. This CDR3 has 13 amino acids. Germline V gene sequence: CDR1 SGHTA, CDR2 FQGNSA. The V gene lost 2 bases and the J gene lost 6 bases, with 10 bases spanning the gap. This CDR3 is CASSLIFQNGYTF. Here the CDR3 DNA reads TGTGCCAGCAGCTTAATATTTCAAAATGGCTACACCTTC.

The gene calls are TRBV5-1 and TRBJ2-7; possibly TRBD2 for D (5 bases). The CDR3 totals 17 residues. V dropped 0 bases and J dropped 0 bases, with 16 bases sitting between them. Looked up from germline, CDR1 is SGHRS and CDR2 is YFSETQ. CDR3 nucleotide sequence: TGCGCCAGCAGCTTGGCCCCTACAGCGGCGGACTCCTACGAGCAGTACTTC. It translates to CASSLAPTAADSYEQYF.

This clonotype has only a few counts. This chain uses TRBV7-2 with TRBJ1-2, with D uncertain. Trimming removed 5 bases from V and 2 bases from J, with 9 bases in between. This CDR3 comprises 13 residues. CDR1 and CDR2 (germline): SGHTA, FQGNSA. The DNA for the CDR3 is TGTGCCAGCAGCCCATACCAGAACTATGGCTACACCTTC. Its protein product is CASSPYQNYGYTF.

This clonotype was recorded only once. This CDR3 is CATSDSGVYNEQFF. CDR3 DNA sequence: TGTGCCACCAGTGATTCCGGGGTATACAATGAGCAGTTCTTC. This chain links TRBV24-1 with TRBJ2-1, with TRBD2 as a possible D gene (5 bases). Germline-derived CDR1 and CDR2 are KGHDR and SFDVKD. Between the trimmed V and J ends, which lost 2 bases and 4 bases, there was a span of 8 bases. The CDR3 spans 14 residues.

The V and J genes are TRBV19 and TRBJ1-6; D might be TRBD1 (5 bases). CDR3 length equals 16 residues. CDR1 is LNHDA and CDR2 is SQIVND in the germline V gene (reference sequence). V was pared by 4 bases and J by 0 bases, with 10 bases between. The CDR3 spells CASSTRGYSYNSPLHF. Here the CDR3 DNA reads TGTGCCAGTAGTACCCGGGGGTACTCCTATAATTCACCCCTCCACTTT.

This clonotype was found a few times. The chain has TRBV19 and TRBJ2-1; 9 bases are shared with TRBD1. This CDR3 has 17 amino acids. The V and J ends lost 5 bases and 2 bases, in that order; junction bases with no gene match: 10. Germline CDR1 LNHDA, CDR2 SQIVND (reference sequence). The CDR3, as DNA: TGTGCCAGTAGTCCATCCGGGACAGGGAGTGCCTACAATGAGCAGTTCTTC. Translated, it gives CASSPSGTGSAYNEQFF.

This rearrangement joins TRBV19 to TRBJ1-4; D unclear. V lost 1 base, J lost 7 bases, and 10 bases lay in between. The CDR3 spans 14 residues. Germline V gives CDR1 LNHDA, CDR2 SQIVND (reference sequence). CDR3 DNA: TGTGCCAGTAGTATAGTGGCCGGGAGTGAAAAACTGTTTTTT. Translating it yields CASSIVAGSEKLFF.

This clonotype was observed a few times. The chain has TRBV7-9 and TRBJ1-1; no firm D call. Germline V gene sequence: CDR1 SEHNR, CDR2 FQNEAQ (reference sequence). V was clipped by 7 bases and J by 11 bases, with 8 bases between them. The CDR3 totals 9 residues. In DNA, the CDR3 is TGTGCCAGCACCCCCGAGGCTTTCTTT. As protein: CASTPEAFF.

This clonotype was seen a handful of times. This rearrangement joins TRBV7-2 to TRBJ2-2, with D tentatively TRBD2 (5 bases). CDR3 length: 14 amino acids. Trimming stripped 9 bases from V and 5 bases from J, with 16 bases between. CDR1 and CDR2 from the germline V gene are SGHTA and FQGNSA. CDR3 in DNA: TGTGCCAGTTACGGCCAGCCGGGGACCGGGGAGCTGTTTTTT. It translates to CASYGQPGTGELFF. Looking up the rest from reference TRBV7-2 and TRBJ2-2 gives the full variable domain: GAGVSQSPSNKVTEKGKDVELRCDPISGHTALYWYRQSLGQGLEFLIYFQGNSAPDKSGLPSDRFSAERTGGSVSTLTIQRTQQEDSAVYLCASYGQPGTGELFFGEGSRLTVL.

In the case of this clonotype: The junction shows a germline mismatch at one end, possibly a read error. This chain links TRBV27 with TRBJ2-2; D is uncertain. From germline, CDR1 is MNHEY and CDR2 SMNVEV (reference sequence). The CDR3 spans 15 residues. As DNA, the CDR3 is TGTGCCAGCAGGCCGACCCGTACGAACCCCGGGGAGCTGTTTTTT. Its protein is CASRPTRTNPGELFF.

This clonotype was recorded many times. V usage is TRBV7-6 and J usage is TRBJ2-2; 7 bases agree with TRBD2. CDR1 SGHVS and CDR2 FNYEAQ come from the germline V gene. The junction had 4 bases not matched to a gene; V was cut back by 1 base and J by 5 bases. This CDR3 has 15 amino acids. Here the CDR3 DNA reads TGTGCCAGCAGCTTAGTGGGTAGCGGGACCGGGGAGCTGTTTTTT. Protein product: CASSLVGSGTGELFF.

This clonotype was detected a few times. This chain uses TRBV28 with TRBJ1-5, with TRBD1 identical over 7 bases. The CDR3 is 14 residues long. V lost 7 bases to trimming and J lost 7 bases; unmatched junction nucleotides: 10. CDR1 is MDHEN, CDR2 SYDVKM, per germline. The CDR3 DNA reads as TGTGCCAGCACCTTAGGACAGGTCTGGCAGCCCCAGCATTTT. Translation: CASTLGQVWQPQHF.

In this sample, this clonotype turned up many times. The chain has TRBV7-2 and TRBJ2-1, with a possible D match to TRBD2 (6 bases). Trimming removed 5 bases at V and 9 bases at J, with 11 bases between. Per the germline V gene, CDR1 is SGHTA and CDR2 is FQGNSA. The CDR3 has 12 residues. CDR3 in amino acids: CASSPGVGEQFF. CDR3 sequence (DNA): TGTGCCAGCAGCCCGGGAGTTGGTGAGCAGTTCTTC.